Each of the 5 T cell receptor beta chains below was sequenced from the same sample in a study of PD-1 blockade in classical Hodgkin lymphoma. Measured with immunoSEQ multiplex PCR; TCRdb has only the in-frame clones, and not every one. The sample shows 40,000 or so clones, around 80% of them seen only once. After autologous stem cell transplantation all patients relapsed, and prior brentuximab vedotin exposure differed between cohorts. The sample was peripheral blood mononuclear cells (PBMCs), taken at baseline. Receptors originate from a human donor with classical Hodgkin lymphoma.

This clone was seen only a few times. CDR3 in amino acids: CASSNTGNTEAFF. In DNA, the CDR3 is TGTGCCAGCAGCAACACGGGGAACACTGAAGCTTTCTTT. V and J are TRBV6-1 and TRBJ1-1; D remains unclear. CDR3 length: 13 residues. V lost 6 bases to trimming and J lost 1 base, with 9 bases between them. Germline V gene data show CDR1 as MNHNS and CDR2 as SASEGT.

The chain joins TRBV9 to TRBJ1-3; D is uncertain. Trimming took off 0 bases at V and 3 bases at J, with 7 bases between the two ends. This CDR3 region has 14 residues. CDR1 is SGDLS and CDR2 is YYNGEE in the germline V gene. CDR3 region: CASSVDESGNTIYF. The CDR3 DNA reads as TGTGCCAGCAGCGTAGATGAAAGTGGAAACACCATATATTTT.

V and J are TRBV18 and TRBJ2-2; 7 bases are a match to TRBD1. After removal of 3 bases from V and 1 base from J, the junction contained 5 bases not matched to a gene. The germline V gene has CDR1 KGHSH and CDR2 LQKENI. The CDR3 is made up of 16 amino acids. CDR3 bases: TGTGCCAGCTCACCGACGGACAGGATGAACACCGGGGAGCTGTTTTTT. Its translation is CASSPTDRMNTGELFF.

The V and J genes are TRBV6-1 and TRBJ1-2; TRBD1 matches at 10 bases. CDR1 is MNHNS and CDR2 is SASEGT in the germline V gene. The CDR3 covers 14 residues. V trimming: 6 bases; J trimming: 5 bases; junction bases outside the gene matches: 6. This chain's CDR3 is CASRADRGRYGYTF. The CDR3 DNA is TGTGCCAGCAGAGCTGACAGGGGGCGATATGGCTACACCTTC.

The chain is built from TRBV10-3 and TRBJ2-7, with TRBD1 matching over 9 bases. V trimming: 11 bases; J trimming: 2 bases; junction bases outside the gene matches: 4. Germline loops: CDR1 ENHRY, CDR2 SYGVKD. This CDR3 spans 12 amino acids. In nucleotides, the CDR3 is TGTGCCTCGAGACAGGGGGCCTACGAGCAGTACTTC. This codes for CASRQGAYEQYF.